Each of the 2 T cell receptor beta chains below was sequenced from the same sample in a study of neurological immune-mediated disorders. TCRdb ran MiXCR on the 5' RACE reads and lists one entry per CDR3 protein. This table has approximately 100,000 distinct CDR3 sequences, 3.5% appearing once. The sample taken for sequencing was PBMCs. The receptors here all came from a woman aged 18-35 years with multiple sclerosis.

The table lists this clonotype with many counts. The chain links TRBV4-1 to TRBJ2-1; 7 bases match TRBD2. This CDR3 has 16 amino acids. The V gene end was trimmed by 4 bases and the J gene end by 2 bases; junction bases not matched to a gene: 8. Germline values: CDR1 MGHRA, CDR2 YSYEKL. The CDR3 coding sequence is TGCGCCAGCAGCCCAGCCCGGGGGGTGACCTACAATGAGCAGTTCTTC. Translating it yields CASSPARGVTYNEQFF.

This clonotype was seen at least ten times. The genes are TRBV20-1 and TRBJ2-3; no reliable D call. V was cut by 3 bases and J by 6 bases, with 19 bases left in between. Germline V gene data show CDR1 as DFQATT and CDR2 as SNEGSKA (reference sequence). This CDR3 is 15 amino acids long. The CDR3 here is CSASVGPSRADTQYF. The CDR3 DNA sequence: TGCAGTGCTAGTGTTGGGCCCTCAAGAGCGGATACGCAGTATTTT.